This is a list of T cell receptor beta chains from one sample in a study of OX40 agonist ivuxolimab in advanced cancers. The protocol was immunoSEQ multiplex PCR, while the TCRdb copy is restricted to in-frame clones and leaves out a portion. Among 35,000 to 40,000 clones, approximately 87% were seen once, and the ten largest hold 25% to 40%. Source: CD4+ or CD8+ T cells sorted from blood, taken in a trial of the OX40 agonist ivuxolimab. These TCRs come from an adult with an advanced solid tumor such as melanoma, head and neck, liver or kidney cancer. The CDR3 runs from the conserved cysteine through the conserved F or W. Each record gives: D gene, J gene, V gene, clone size, CDR3 protein, CDR3 DNA. D genes are given only for firm matches. Clone size is shown for a subset of rows, as once, few, many or a class of expanded clone.

>-|TRBJ2-1|TRBV7-2|-
CASRQNLANEQFF
TGTGCCAGCAGGCAAAATCTAGCCAATGAGCAGTTCTTC
>-|TRBJ2-1|TRBV5-1|-
CASSLEYTNEQFF
TGCGCCAGCAGCCTTGAGTATACTAATGAGCAGTTCTTC
>-|TRBJ1-1|TRBV12-5|-
CASAHRVANTEAFF
TGTGCTAGTGCTCACAGGGTCGCAAACACTGAAGCTTTCTTT
>-|TRBJ2-7|TRBV6-6|once
CASSYQNPSAYEQYF
TGTGCCAGCAGTTACCAGAACCCCAGCGCCTACGAGCAGTACTTC
>TRBD1|TRBJ1-5|TRBV6-1|-
CASSEAGLDRAISNQPQHF
TGTGCCAGCAGTGAAGCGGGGCTGGACAGGGCGATTAGCAATCAGCCCCAGCATTTT
>-|TRBJ2-3|TRBV9|-
CASSPPVARTDTQYF
TGTGCCAGCAGCCCCCCGGTGGCTCGCACAGATACGCAGTATTTT
>TRBD1|TRBJ2-1|TRBV5-1|few
CASTPGQEGNEQFF
TGCGCCAGCACCCCGGGACAGGAAGGAAATGAGCAGTTCTTC
>-|TRBJ1-4|TRBV28|-
CASAGAATNEKLFF
TGTGCTAGTGCAGGGGCGGCAACTAATGAAAAACTGTTTTTT
>-|TRBJ1-1|TRBV10-3|-
CALVRRGNTEAFF
TGTGCCCTAGTACGGCGAGGGAACACTGAAGCTTTCTTT
>-|TRBJ2-3|TRBV5-4|-
CASSPKSTPDTQYF
TGTGCCAGCAGCCCGAAGAGTACGCCAGATACGCAGTATTTT
>-|TRBJ1-2|TRBV7-8|few
CASSLASGSGYTF
TGTGCCAGCAGCTTAGCTTCGGGAAGTGGCTACACCTTC
>TRBD1|TRBJ2-5|TRBV5-1|-
CASRTTGQAWETQYF
TGCGCCAGCAGGACGACGGGACAGGCCTGGGAGACCCAGTACTTC